This T cell receptor (beta chain) stems from a study of T cells in Graves' hyperthyroidism and ophthalmopathy. Turning to this clonotype: Its matching antigen is unknown.

Among ophthalmopathy patients, the Clinical Activity Score reached at least 3, the NOSPECS grade reached at least 4, and duration remained under 3 months. Uncontrolled infections, other autoimmune diseases, pregnancy or lactation led to exclusion of patients. The study's findings and limits: Ophthalmopathy got predicted by the model a median roughly 6.1 months before its onset. Also found in blood were most expanded thyroid clonotypes above 0.001.

Regions amplified from RNA transcripts were the TCR beta CDR3 regions. Using the HTBI primer set, a first-round RT-PCR was run on the TCR CDR3. TCRdb reprocessed the multiplex PCR reads via MiXCR and lists one record per CDR3 protein. The sample lists fewer than 450,000 distinct CDR3 sequences, roughly 15% occurring once. Sequences were obtained from blood. This receptor was identified in a woman aged 55-75 years with Graves' ophthalmopathy.

The CDR3 nucleotides read TGTGCTAGTGGCAACATTAGCAATCAGCCCCAGCATTTT. Protein product: CASGNISNQPQHF. The rearrangement joins TRBV12-5 to TRBJ1-5; the D is unclear. This CDR3 has 13 amino acids. The germline CDR1 and CDR2 sequences are LGHNT and FRNRAP. The V end lost 6 bases, the J end lost 0 bases, and 6 bases lay between the germline ends.